The 18 T cell receptor beta chains in this list originate from one sample, sequenced in a study of cytomegalovirus exposure and HLA in healthy donors. Produced via immunoSEQ multiplex PCR; TCRdb's table is partial and in-frame only. This table has some 140,000 clones, 80% to 90% appearing once. The sample comprised PBMCs. These receptors were obtained from a man between 18 and 35 years old in good health and CMV-seronegative.

CDR3 protein: CASSLSADSYNEQFF. The CDR3 DNA sequence: TGTGCCAGCAGCTTATCGGCGGACTCCTACAATGAGCAGTTCTTC. The chain uses TRBV7-2 and TRBJ2-1; D call uncertain. CDR1 and CDR2 from the germline V gene are SGHTA and FQGNSA. The CDR3 runs to 15 residues. The V and J ends lost 2 bases and 0 bases respectively, with 8 bases between them.

The chain uses TRBV6-1 and TRBJ2-7, with TRBD2 as a possible D gene (5 bases). The V gene lost 7 bases and the J gene lost 2 bases, with 15 bases spanning the gap. Germline assignment: CDR1 MNHNS and CDR2 SASEGT. The CDR3 spans 14 residues. CDR3 amino acids: CASNEWRLAYEQYF. The CDR3 DNA follows: TGTGCCAGCAACGAATGGAGGCTGGCCTACGAGCAGTACTTC.

In this sample, this clone turned up a few times. The rearrangement links TRBV6-1 to TRBJ2-2; TRBD2 is a possible D gene (7 bases). The V end lost 11 bases, the J end lost 5 bases, and 18 bases lay between the germline ends. Germline V lookup: CDR1 MNHNS, CDR2 SASEGT. The CDR3 is 14 amino acids. The CDR3 nucleotides read TGTGCCCACAAATGGGGGGGCGAGACCGGGGAGCTGTTTTTT. Translating gives CAHKWGGETGELFF.

The chain combines TRBV28 with TRBJ2-7; D is undetermined. This CDR3 has 15 amino acids. Germline V gene sequence: CDR1 MDHEN, CDR2 SYDVKM. The V end was cut by 6 bases, the J end by 10 bases, with 25 bases between. CDR3 DNA: TGTGCCAGCAGGCCGCCGTTGAAAGGCGACTTATCCCAGTACTTC. It yields the protein CASRPPLKGDLSQYF.

The chain couples TRBV6-5 to TRBJ2-1; 7 bases line up with TRBD1. The germline gives CDR1 MNHEY, CDR2 SVGAGI. The junction had 2 bases not matched to a gene; V was cut back by 2 bases and J by 4 bases. The CDR3 runs to 14 residues. The CDR3 reads CASSYRDRYNEQFF. CDR3 bases: TGTGCCAGCAGTTACCGGGACAGATACAATGAGCAGTTCTTC.

The chain employs TRBV7-9 and TRBJ2-5; tentatively, D is TRBD2 (5 bases). The CDR3 covers 13 residues. The V end was cut by 6 bases, the J end by 2 bases, with 10 bases between. Germline V gives CDR1 SEHNR, CDR2 FQNEAQ (reference sequence). CDR3 DNA: TGTGCCAGCAGTTGGTGGGAGCAAGAGACCCAGTACTTC. Protein product: CASSWWEQETQYF.

The rearrangement uses TRBV5-4 and TRBJ1-1, with 8 bases fitting TRBD1. CDR1 is SGHNT and CDR2 is YYREEE in the germline V gene (reference sequence). CDR3 length: 14 amino acids. J was trimmed by 5 bases and V by 4 bases; bases with no gene match: 7. CDR3 sequence (DNA): TGTGCCAGCAGCGTATTAACAGGGGGGACTGAAGCTTTCTTT. Translating gives CASSVLTGGTEAFF. Supplemented by reference TRBV5-4 and TRBJ1-1, the full variable domain reads ETGVTQSPTHLIKTRGQQVTLRCSSQSGHNTVSWYQQALGQGPQFIFQYYREEENGRGNFPPRFSGLQFPNYSSELNVNALELDDSALYLCASSVLTGGTEAFFGQGTRLTVV.

This chain connects TRBV7-9 to TRBJ1-4; a possible D gene is TRBD1 (6 bases). V was cut by 4 bases and J by 11 bases, with 11 bases left in between. CDR1 is SEHNR and CDR2 is FQNEAQ in the germline V gene (reference sequence). The CDR3 is 12 residues long. The CDR3 sequence: CASSSGARKLFF. The DNA for the CDR3 is TGTGCCAGCAGCTCAGGGGCCCGGAAACTGTTTTTT.

V is TRBV5-6 and J is TRBJ2-1, with 7 bases matching TRBD2. The CDR3 is 14 amino acids. Germline V lookup: CDR1 SGHDT, CDR2 YYEEEE. Losses at the gene ends were 6 bases for V and 4 bases for J; bases not matched to a gene: 7. Here the CDR3 DNA reads TGTGCCAGCAACCAACTAGCGTCTTACAATGAGCAGTTCTTC. Its protein product is CASNQLASYNEQFF.

The rearrangement uses TRBV30 and TRBJ1-5; 7 bases match TRBD1. Germline loops: CDR1 GTSNPN, CDR2 SVGIG (reference sequence). The CDR3 sequence is 16 residues long. The V and J ends lost 1 base and 0 bases, in that order; junction bases with no gene match: 6. CDR3 DNA: TGTGCCTGGAGTGCACATGGGACAGATAGCAATCAGCCCCAGCATTTT. Its protein is CAWSAHGTDSNQPQHF.

V and J are TRBV5-1 and TRBJ2-1; 12 bases map to TRBD2. CDR1 is SGHRS and CDR2 is YFSETQ in the germline V gene. Trimming at V came to 0 bases and at J to 0 bases, leaving 4 bases not matched to a gene. This CDR3 comprises 18 residues. CDR3 DNA sequence: TGCGCCAGCAGCTTGGGACTAGCGGGAGTTAGCTCCTACAATGAGCAGTTCTTC. Translating it yields CASSLGLAGVSSYNEQFF.

This clone was seen only a few times. This chain joins TRBV2 and TRBJ2-3, with TRBD2 as a possible D gene (5 bases). Germline V lookup: CDR1 SNHLY, CDR2 FYNNEI. Trimming left V 8 bases short and J 5 bases short, with 20 bases between. This CDR3 spans 15 amino acids. CDR3 in DNA: TGTGCCAGCGCCCGCGGGCGGCGTCAAGGAGATACGCAGTATTTT. Translating gives CASARGRRQGDTQYF.

The gene calls are TRBV5-4 and TRBJ2-7, with D unclear. The germline CDR1 and CDR2 sequences are SGHNT and YYREEE (reference sequence). V lost 1 base and J lost 5, with 10 bases in between. The CDR3 contains 13 residues. The CDR3 sequence: CASSLNGPDEQYF. The DNA of the CDR3 is TGTGCCAGCAGCTTGAATGGCCCCGACGAGCAGTACTTC.

The chain carries TRBV6-5 and TRBJ2-1, with D possibly TRBD1 on 5 matching bases. The V end lost 5 bases, the J end lost 4 bases, and 9 bases lay between the germline ends. CDR3 length equals 13 residues. Looked up from germline, CDR1 is MNHEY and CDR2 is SVGAGI. CDR3 amino acids: CASSARQYNEQFF. In DNA form, the CDR3 reads TGTGCCAGCAGTGCAAGACAGTACAATGAGCAGTTCTTC.

The chain uses TRBV7-8 and TRBJ2-5, with TRBD1 identical over 8 bases. The CDR3 contains 14 residues. Trimming took 5 bases from V and 2 from J; bases not matched to a gene: 4. The germline V gene encodes CDR1 SGHVS and CDR2 FQNEAQ. The CDR3 DNA follows: TGTGCCAGCAGCCTGGACAGGGCTCAAGAGACCCAGTACTTC. The encoded protein is CASSLDRAQETQYF.

V is TRBV6-5 and J is TRBJ2-2; D is unclear. Germline CDR1 and CDR2: MNHEY and SVGAGI. V was pared by 0 bases and J by 8 bases, with 7 bases between. This CDR3 comprises 13 residues. CDR3 region: CASSYSLEGELFF. The CDR3 DNA reads as TGTGCCAGCAGTTACTCGTTAGAGGGGGAGCTGTTTTTT.

V usage is TRBV4-2 and J usage is TRBJ2-7; 7 bases line up with TRBD1. The J segment lost 3 bases and the V segment lost 2 bases, leaving 7 bases of the junction unmatched. This CDR3 is 15 amino acids long. CDR1 LGHNA and CDR2 YNFKEQ come from the germline V gene. CDR3 coding DNA: TGTGCCAGCAGCCAAACGCGACAGGGCTACTACGAGCAGTACTTC. It is translated as CASSQTRQGYYEQYF.

A single count supports this clone. The chain combines TRBV27 with TRBJ2-6, with D maybe TRBD1 (6 bases). Germline V gives CDR1 MNHEY, CDR2 SMNVEV (reference sequence). CDR3 length: 16 amino acids. Trimming left V 5 bases short and J 2 bases short, with 13 bases between. The CDR3 bases are TGTGCCAGCAGTCCAGTCAACAGGGCTGGGGCCAACGTCCTGACTTTC. This codes for CASSPVNRAGANVLTF.